The 27 T cell receptor beta chains presented below share a single source sample, sequenced in a study of cytomegalovirus exposure and HLA in healthy donors (dated by TCRdb to between 2016 and 2019). The library was generated by the immunoSEQ multiplex PCR assay. For the multiplex PCR, a mixture combining 60 forward primers for TCR Vbeta segments and 13 reverse primers for TCR Jbeta segments was used. Not all clones reach the TCRdb copy of this immuneACCESS table, which keeps in-frame sequences only. Checked studies attribute under half of the gap to unresolved V genes and leave the rest unexplained. For this sample the table gives 55,000 to 80,000 clones, of which around 80% were detected only once. Together, the top ten hold under 2.5% of the sample. The sequenced sample was PBMCs. Receptors were obtained from a man between 18 and 35 years old in good health and CMV-seronegative.

V usage is TRBV6-1 and J usage is TRBJ2-2; possible D gene TRBD1, 6 bases. Germline V CDR1 and CDR2: MNHNS, SASEGT. The CDR3 extends over 15 amino acids. V dropped 7 bases and J dropped 4 bases, with 16 bases sitting between them. CDR3 amino acids: CASTGEDRITGELFF. Written as DNA, the CDR3 is TGTGCCAGCACAGGCGAAGACAGGATCACCGGGGAGCTGTTTTTT.

The J gene is TRBJ1-1, the V gene TRBV7-2; D gene ambiguous. Trimming pared 3 bases from V and 0 bases from J, leaving 8 bases between. This CDR3 is built from 14 residues. CDR1 is SGHTA, CDR2 FQGNSA, per germline. CDR3 sequence reads: CASSFSQLNTEAFF. CDR3 in DNA: TGTGCCAGCAGCTTCTCCCAGTTGAACACTGAAGCTTTCTTT.

The V and J genes are TRBV6-6 and TRBJ1-1; D possibly corresponds to TRBD1 (5 bases). Per germline, CDR1 MNHNY and CDR2 SVGAGI (reference sequence). The CDR3 totals 13 residues. Deletions cut 4 bases from V and 3 bases from J, with 9 bases between. Here the CDR3 DNA reads TGTGCCAGCAGTTCCAGGGCATACACTGAAGCTTTCTTT. This codes for CASSSRAYTEAFF.

V usage is TRBV4-2 and J usage is TRBJ2-5; no firm D call. CDR3 size: 14 residues. CDR1 LGHNA and CDR2 YNFKEQ come from the germline V gene. The ends were cut back, 0 bases at V and 1 base at J, with 6 bases in the middle. The CDR3 DNA reads as TGTGCCAGCAGCCAAGAAGACTTCCAAGAGACCCAGTACTTC. Encoded protein: CASSQEDFQETQYF.

The V and J genes are TRBV9 and TRBJ2-7; 8 nucleotides align to TRBD1. In germline, CDR1 is SGDLS, CDR2 YYNGEE. The CDR3 is 15 residues long. V shed 1 base and J 2 bases; nucleotides not matched to a gene: 5. The CDR3, as DNA: TGTGCCAGCAGCGTAACCGGACAGGGTGCCTACGAGCAGTACTTC. Translating it yields CASSVTGQGAYEQYF.

As concerns this clone: Sequence at one end of the junction differs from germline and may be a read error. J is TRBJ2-7 and V is TRBV7-7; D is perhaps TRBD1 (6 bases). The germline V gene encodes CDR1 SSHAT and CDR2 FNYEAQ (reference sequence). CDR3 size: 13 residues. The CDR3 loop is CASSASPGTEQYF. DNA of the CDR3: TGTGCTAGCAGCGCAAGCCCAGGGACAGAGCAGTACTTC.

The chain links TRBV5-1 to TRBJ1-3; the D is unclear. Trimming removed 0 bases from V and 0 bases from J, with 7 bases in between. This CDR3 spans 15 amino acids. Germline V gene sequence: CDR1 SGHRS, CDR2 YFSETQ. CDR3 in DNA: TGCGCCAGCAGCTTGGGACGAGGCTCTGGAAACACCATATATTTT. Translated: CASSLGRGSGNTIYF.

V usage is TRBV10-3 and J usage is TRBJ2-7; D is perhaps TRBD1 (6 bases). The germline V and J ends were trimmed by 10 bases and 7 bases, with 20 bases remaining between them. This CDR3 is 13 amino acids long. Per the germline V gene, CDR1 is ENHRY and CDR2 is SYGVKD. Here the CDR3 DNA reads TGTGCCACCACGGTGACAGGTCTCGAGGAGCAGTACTTC. Its translation: CATTVTGLEEQYF.

The rearrangement uses TRBV19 and TRBJ1-5; D gene ambiguous. Trimming cost V 1 base and J 2 bases, with 15 bases left between them. The germline V gene has CDR1 LNHDA and CDR2 SQIVND (reference sequence). The CDR3 is 17 amino acids. In DNA, the CDR3 is TGTGCCAGTAGTATAGCCGACACCTCCTGGGGCAATCAGCCCCAGCATTTT. This gives the protein CASSIADTSWGNQPQHF.

V is TRBV28 and J is TRBJ1-5; a possible D gene is TRBD1 (6 bases). The CDR3 is 18 amino acids. Germline V gene data show CDR1 as MDHEN and CDR2 as SYDVKM. The V and J ends lost 2 bases and 1 base respectively, with 18 bases between them. As DNA, the CDR3 is TGTGCCAGCAGTTTAGTTTCTGGCACAGGGAAGAGCAATCAGCCCCAGCATTTT. It encodes CASSLVSGTGKSNQPQHF.

The gene calls are TRBV6-5 and TRBJ1-1, with a weak D call TRBD1 (5 bases). This CDR3 has 14 residues. Deletions cut 2 bases from V and 5 bases from J, with 12 bases between. CDR1 MNHEY and CDR2 SVGAGI come from the germline V gene. The chain's CDR3 is CASSYTFRGTEAFF. CDR3 nucleotides: TGTGCCAGCAGTTACACCTTCCGGGGGACTGAAGCTTTCTTT.

The V and J genes are TRBV4-3 and TRBJ1-5; 9 nucleotides agree with TRBD1. The CDR3 consists of 15 residues. J lost 6 bases, V lost 4 bases, and 7 bases had no gene match. Germline assignment: CDR1 LGHNA and CDR2 YSLEER. The DNA of the CDR3 is TGCGCCAGCAGCCCACAGGACAGGGGAGGTCAGCCCCAGCATTTT. Translated: CASSPQDRGGQPQHF.

This chain links TRBV7-2 with TRBJ1-6; 10 bases match TRBD1. V was clipped by 6 bases and J by 6 bases; unmatched bases: 8. The CDR3 runs 16 residues. The V gene's germline CDR1 is SGHTA and CDR2 FQGNSA. The CDR3 loop reads CASRQGQGTPNSPLHF. The CDR3 DNA reads as TGTGCCAGCAGACAGGGACAGGGGACGCCTAATTCACCCCTCCACTTT.

This clone was seen only a few times. This chain connects TRBV28 to TRBJ1-4; TRBD1 aligns across 8 bases. Germline loops: CDR1 MDHEN, CDR2 SYDVKM. V shed 6 bases, J shed 10 bases, and the junction held 13 bases outside the gene matches. The CDR3 length is 15 residues. In nucleotides, the CDR3 is TGTGCCAGCAGGCTACCGGGACAGGAGACAGGAAAACTGTTTTTT. Translated: CASRLPGQETGKLFF. Complete variable domain (other parts from reference TRBV28 and TRBJ1-4): DVKVTQSSRYLVKRTGEKVFLECVQDMDHENMFWYRQDPGLGLRLIYFSYDVKMKEKGDIPEGYSVSREKKERFSLILESASTNQTSMYLCASRLPGQETGKLFFGSGTQLSVL.

The chain uses TRBV5-1 and TRBJ1-2; D may be TRBD1 (6 bases). V gave up 1 base and J gave up 2 bases, with 15 bases separating them. The CDR3 covers 16 residues. Germline CDR1 is SGHRS and CDR2 is YFSETQ. The CDR3 DNA sequence: TGCGCCAGCAGCTTGTATATGCGGGGGCAGAACTATGGCTACACCTTC. Encoded protein: CASSLYMRGQNYGYTF.

This sequence joins TRBV7-2 and TRBJ1-2, with a weak D call TRBD1 (5 bases). CDR1 is SGHTA and CDR2 is FQGNSA in the germline V gene. Trimming shortened V by 1 base and J by 2 bases, and 14 bases separated the two germline ends. CDR3 length equals 16 residues. The CDR3 region is CASSLVWTHSNYGYTF. DNA of the CDR3: TGTGCCAGCAGCTTAGTGTGGACACACTCGAACTATGGCTACACCTTC. Full variable domain (missing parts from reference TRBV7-2 and TRBJ1-2): GAGVSQSPSNKVTEKGKDVELRCDPISGHTALYWYRQSLGQGLEFLIYFQGNSAPDKSGLPSDRFSAERTGGSVSTLTIQRTQQEDSAVYLCASSLVWTHSNYGYTFGSGTRLTVV.

This chain connects TRBV4-3 to TRBJ2-3; 7 nucleotides match TRBD2. V was pared by 2 bases and J by 5 bases, with 4 bases of the junction left unmatched. There are 14 residues in the CDR3. The germline V gene has CDR1 LGHNA and CDR2 YSLEER. The CDR3 region has the DNA TGCGCCAGCAGCCAACGTGCGGGAGTAGATACGCAGTATTTT. This encodes CASSQRAGVDTQYF.

V is TRBV28 and J is TRBJ1-5; TRBD1 matches 8 bases. The V gene end was trimmed by 4 bases and the J gene end by 6 bases; junction bases not matched to a gene: 5. The CDR3 sequence is 14 residues long. The germline V gene has CDR1 MDHEN and CDR2 SYDVKM. Written as DNA, the CDR3 is TGTGCCAGCAGTTATACGACAGGGGCTCAGCCCCAGCATTTT. It specifies CASSYTTGAQPQHF.

The V gene is TRBV5-5, the J gene TRBJ1-1; no reliable D call. Deletions cut 2 bases from V and 6 bases from J, with 5 bases between. The V gene's germline CDR1 is SGHKS and CDR2 YYEKEE (reference sequence). CDR3 length: 11 residues. CDR3 sequence: CASSFGPEAFF. The CDR3 DNA is TGTGCCAGCAGCTTTGGGCCTGAAGCTTTCTTT.

The chain carries TRBV6-4 and TRBJ2-7; 7 bases agree with TRBD1. Germline-derived CDR1 and CDR2 are MRHNA and SNTAGT. CDR3 length equals 13 residues. V lost 6 bases, J lost 3 bases, and 5 bases stayed unmatched. DNA for the CDR3: TGTGCCAGCAGAAACCGGGACAGCTACGAGCAGTACTTC. Translated: CASRNRDSYEQYF.

The gene calls are TRBV29-1 and TRBJ1-2; TRBD1 might be the D (5 bases). V was pared by 5 bases and J by 3 bases, with 7 bases between. The CDR3 length is 11 residues. Germline V CDR1 and CDR2: SQVTM, ANQGSEA. The CDR3 loop reads CSVSRDYGYTF. In nucleotides, the CDR3 is TGCAGCGTTTCCAGGGACTATGGCTACACCTTC.

This chain joins TRBV28 and TRBJ1-5; D ambiguous. V was clipped by 4 bases and J by 2 bases, with 12 bases between them. Looked up from germline, CDR1 is MDHEN and CDR2 is SYDVKM. The CDR3 totals 15 residues. CDR3 amino acids: CASSSPLGGNQPQHF. Here the CDR3 DNA reads TGTGCCAGCAGTTCCCCTCTAGGAGGCAATCAGCCCCAGCATTTT.

The CDR3 nucleotides are TGTGCCAGCAGTACCGGGACTAGCAGGCCCGGGGAGCTGTTTTTT. Its translation: CASSTGTSRPGELFF. V is TRBV6-5 and J is TRBJ2-2, with TRBD2 identical over 9 bases. Per germline, CDR1 MNHEY and CDR2 SVGAGI. Germline trimming cut 5 bases from V and 6 bases from J; bases unmatched to any gene: 7. The CDR3 totals 15 residues.

V usage is TRBV4-3 and J usage is TRBJ2-1; a possible D gene is TRBD2 (6 bases). Germline values: CDR1 LGHNA, CDR2 YSLEER. CDR3 size: 17 residues. V was trimmed by 1 base and J by 11 bases, leaving 24 bases between them. The CDR3 DNA sequence: TGCGCCAGCAGCCAAGCCCTATCAGGAGGGTTATCCGACAAGCAGTTCTTC. It encodes CASSQALSGGLSDKQFF.

The chain is built from TRBV28 and TRBJ2-1; 12 nucleotides agree with TRBD2. Trimming took 8 bases from V and 5 from J; bases not matched to a gene: 4. Looked up from germline, CDR1 is MDHEN and CDR2 is SYDVKM. This CDR3 region has 14 residues. CDR3 loop: CASQGLAGNNEQFF. The CDR3 nucleotides are TGTGCCAGCCAAGGACTAGCGGGGAACAATGAGCAGTTCTTC.

This chain links TRBV30 with TRBJ1-2; D is ambiguous. V was clipped by 1 base and J by 4 bases, with 7 bases between them. Germline V gives CDR1 GTSNPN, CDR2 SVGIG (reference sequence). The CDR3 covers 12 residues. CDR3 protein: CAWSGPSYGYTF. In DNA, the CDR3 is TGTGCCTGGAGTGGCCCGAGCTATGGCTACACCTTC. Based on the CDR3 plus reference TRBV30 and TRBJ1-2, the full variable domain is SQTIHQWPATLVQPVGSPLSLECTVEGTSNPNLYWYRQAAGRGLQLLFYSVGIGQISSEVPQNLSASRPQDRQFILSSKKLLLSDSGFYLCAWSGPSYGYTFGSGTRLTVV.

This clone occurred once. The junction departs from the called germline gene at one end, perhaps through a read error. The identical CDR3 is also encoded by other nucleotide sequences in the sample. V gene TRBV11-2 combines with J gene TRBJ1-4; 12 positions match TRBD1. CDR1 SGHAT and CDR2 FQNNGV come from the germline V gene. CDR3 size: 14 residues. Here the CDR3 DNA reads TGTGCCAGCAGCCTAGGGGGGGACAGGGGGCGTCCAAATTTT. Translating it yields CASSLGGDRGRPNF.